Given below is one T cell receptor (beta chain) in context. Its antigen is not identified. Germline assignment: CDR1 LNHDA and CDR2 SQIVND (reference sequence). Trimming took 5 bases from V and 5 from J, leaving 18 bases between them. The CDR3 extends over 15 amino acids. This entry is derived from a study of T cell responses to AZD1222 COVID-19 vaccine. Study results and limitations: After the peak T cell response, and only then, were repertoires sampled. Spike-specific TCR breadth and depth rose after two AZD1222 doses. In a largely white British group with more females than males, clonal diversity was possibly underestimated.

Some clones are missing from TCRdb's copy, which holds only in-frame ones; the method was immunoSEQ multiplex PCR. The table has about 170,000 clones, approximately 92% seen once. This clonotype was obtained from an adult in good health. The sequencing here drew on peripheral blood, taken on day 0 of AZD1222 vaccination. The chain combines TRBV19 with TRBJ2-5; TRBD2 might be the D (6 bases). CDR3 DNA: TGTGCCAGTAGTCCGAGGACTAACCTACGGGAGACCCAGTACTTC. It translates to CASSPRTNLRETQYF.